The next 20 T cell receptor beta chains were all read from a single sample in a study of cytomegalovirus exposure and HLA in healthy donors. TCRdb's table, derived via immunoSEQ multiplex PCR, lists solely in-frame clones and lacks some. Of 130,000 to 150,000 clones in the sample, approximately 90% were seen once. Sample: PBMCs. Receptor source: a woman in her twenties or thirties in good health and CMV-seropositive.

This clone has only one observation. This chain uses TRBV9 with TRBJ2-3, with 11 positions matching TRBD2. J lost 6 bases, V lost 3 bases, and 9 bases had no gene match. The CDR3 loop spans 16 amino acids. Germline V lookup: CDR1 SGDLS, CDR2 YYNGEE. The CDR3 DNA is TGTGCCAGCAGCGCCCCACTAGCGGGAGAGCTCGATACGCAGTATTTT. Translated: CASSAPLAGELDTQYF.

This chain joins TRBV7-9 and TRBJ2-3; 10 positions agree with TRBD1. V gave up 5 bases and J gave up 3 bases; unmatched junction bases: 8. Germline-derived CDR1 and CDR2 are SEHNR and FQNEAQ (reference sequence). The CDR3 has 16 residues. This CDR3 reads CASSPKPGQGTDTQYF. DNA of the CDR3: TGTGCCAGCAGCCCCAAACCGGGACAGGGGACAGATACGCAGTATTTT.

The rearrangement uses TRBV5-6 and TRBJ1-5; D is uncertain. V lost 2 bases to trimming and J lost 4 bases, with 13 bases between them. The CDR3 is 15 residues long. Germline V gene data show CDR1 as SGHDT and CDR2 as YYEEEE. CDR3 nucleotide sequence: TGTGCCAGCAGCTTCGGACTTTCACCGAATCAGCCCCAGCATTTT. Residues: CASSFGLSPNQPQHF.

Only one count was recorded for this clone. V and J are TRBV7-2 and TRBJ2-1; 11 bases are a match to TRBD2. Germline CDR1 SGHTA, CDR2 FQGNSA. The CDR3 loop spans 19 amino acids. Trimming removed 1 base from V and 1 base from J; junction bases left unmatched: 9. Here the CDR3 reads CASSLGGLAVERSYNEQFF. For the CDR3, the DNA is TGTGCCAGCAGCTTAGGGGGACTAGCGGTAGAACGTTCCTACAATGAGCAGTTCTTC.

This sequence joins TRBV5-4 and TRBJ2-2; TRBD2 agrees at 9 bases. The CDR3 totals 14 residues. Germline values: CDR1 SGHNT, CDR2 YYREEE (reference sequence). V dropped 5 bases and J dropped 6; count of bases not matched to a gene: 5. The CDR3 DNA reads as TGTGCCAGCAGACATGGGACTAGCTCCGGGGAGCTGTTTTTT. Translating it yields CASRHGTSSGELFF.

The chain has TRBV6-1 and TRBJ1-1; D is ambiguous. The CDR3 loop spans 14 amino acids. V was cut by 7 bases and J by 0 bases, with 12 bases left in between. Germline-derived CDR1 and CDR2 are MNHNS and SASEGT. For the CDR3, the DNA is TGTGCCAGCACTTACAGTCCCCTGAACACTGAAGCTTTCTTT. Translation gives CASTYSPLNTEAFF.

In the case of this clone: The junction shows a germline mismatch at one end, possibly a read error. Here the CDR3 DNA reads TGTGGCAGCGAGGTCAATGAGCAGTTCTTC. Protein sequence: CGSEVNEQFF. V gene TRBV2 combines with J gene TRBJ2-1; D unclear. Germline assignment: CDR1 SNHLY and CDR2 FYNNEI. The CDR3 length is 10 residues.

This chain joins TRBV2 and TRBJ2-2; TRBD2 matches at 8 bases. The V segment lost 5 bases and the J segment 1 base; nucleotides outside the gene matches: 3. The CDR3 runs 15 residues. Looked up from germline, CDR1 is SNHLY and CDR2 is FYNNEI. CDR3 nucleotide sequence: TGTGCCAGCAGTCCGAGCGGGAGGAACACCGGGGAGCTGTTTTTT. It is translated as CASSPSGRNTGELFF.

Here the CDR3 DNA reads TGTGCCAGCAGCAAGCCCCGGACAGGTAGCAATCAGCCCCAGCATTTT. Amino acids: CASSKPRTGSNQPQHF. The rearrangement uses TRBV6-6 and TRBJ1-5; 7 nucleotides align to TRBD1. Trimming took 6 bases from V and 0 from J; bases not matched to a gene: 8. The CDR3 consists of 16 residues. CDR1 and CDR2 (germline): MNHNY, SVGAGI (reference sequence).

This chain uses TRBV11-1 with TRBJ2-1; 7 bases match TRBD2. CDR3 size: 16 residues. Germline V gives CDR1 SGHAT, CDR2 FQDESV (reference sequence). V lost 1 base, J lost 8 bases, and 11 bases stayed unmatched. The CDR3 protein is CASSLVGGRESYEQFF. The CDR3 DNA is TGTGCCAGCAGCTTAGTGGGTGGGCGGGAGAGCTATGAGCAGTTCTTC. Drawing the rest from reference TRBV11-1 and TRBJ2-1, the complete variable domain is EAEVAQSPRYKITEKSQAVAFWCDPISGHATLYWYRQILGQGPELLVQFQDESVVDDSQLPKDRFSAERLKGVDSTLKIQPAELGDSAMYLCASSLVGGRESYEQFFGPGTRLTVL.

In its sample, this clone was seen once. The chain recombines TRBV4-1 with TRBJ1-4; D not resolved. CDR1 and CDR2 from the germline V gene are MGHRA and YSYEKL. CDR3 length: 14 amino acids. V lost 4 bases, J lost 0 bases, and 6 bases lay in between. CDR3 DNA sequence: TGCGCCAGCAGCCTTATTACAACTAATGAAAAACTGTTTTTT. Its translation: CASSLITTNEKLFF.

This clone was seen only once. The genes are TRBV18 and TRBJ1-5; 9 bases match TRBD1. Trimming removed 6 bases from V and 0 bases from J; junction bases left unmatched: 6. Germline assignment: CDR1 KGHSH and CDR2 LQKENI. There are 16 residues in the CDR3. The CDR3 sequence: CASSSQGANSNQPQHF. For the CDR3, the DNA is TGTGCCAGCTCTTCACAGGGGGCGAATAGCAATCAGCCCCAGCATTTT. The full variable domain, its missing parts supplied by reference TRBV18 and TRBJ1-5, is NAGVMQNPRHLVRRRGQEARLRCSPMKGHSHVYWYRQLPEEGLKFMVYLQKENIIDESGMPKERFSAEFPKEGPSILRIQQVVRGDSAAYFCASSSQGANSNQPQHFGDGTRLSIL.

The CDR3 spells CASSLISPGQGAGELFF. The CDR3 nucleotides read TGTGCCAGCAGTCTAATATCCCCGGGACAGGGAGCCGGGGAGCTGTTTTTT. The chain uses TRBV27 and TRBJ2-2; 9 bases line up with TRBD1. CDR1 is MNHEY and CDR2 is SMNVEV in the germline V gene (reference sequence). The CDR3 length is 17 residues. The trim removed 5 bases at V and 6 bases at J, leaving 13 bases unmatched.

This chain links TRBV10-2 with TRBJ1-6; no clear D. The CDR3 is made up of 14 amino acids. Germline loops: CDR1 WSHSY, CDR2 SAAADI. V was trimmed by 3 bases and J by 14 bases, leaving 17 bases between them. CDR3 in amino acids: CASSEYPGSRTLHF. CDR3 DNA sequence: TGCGCCAGCAGTGAATATCCCGGTTCGAGGACCCTCCACTTT.

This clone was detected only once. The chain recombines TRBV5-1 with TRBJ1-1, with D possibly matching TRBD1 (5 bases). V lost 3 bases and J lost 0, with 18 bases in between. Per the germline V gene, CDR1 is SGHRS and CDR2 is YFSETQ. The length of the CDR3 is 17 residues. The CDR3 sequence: CASSSTGDRHMNTEAFF. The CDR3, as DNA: TGCGCCAGCAGCTCGACGGGTGACAGACACATGAACACTGAAGCTTTCTTT.

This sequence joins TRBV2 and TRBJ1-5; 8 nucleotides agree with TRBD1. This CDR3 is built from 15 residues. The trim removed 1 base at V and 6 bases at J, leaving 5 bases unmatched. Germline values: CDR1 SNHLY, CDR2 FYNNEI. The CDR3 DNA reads TGTGCCAGCAGTGAAGACCCAGGGGGCTTTCAGCCCCAGCATTTT. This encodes CASSEDPGGFQPQHF.

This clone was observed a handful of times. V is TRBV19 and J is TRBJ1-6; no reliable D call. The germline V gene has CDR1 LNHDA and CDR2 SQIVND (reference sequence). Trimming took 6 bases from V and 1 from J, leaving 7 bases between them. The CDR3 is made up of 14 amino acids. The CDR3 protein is CASSPTSYNSPLHF. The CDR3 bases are TGTGCCAGTAGCCCGACATCCTATAATTCACCCCTCCACTTT.

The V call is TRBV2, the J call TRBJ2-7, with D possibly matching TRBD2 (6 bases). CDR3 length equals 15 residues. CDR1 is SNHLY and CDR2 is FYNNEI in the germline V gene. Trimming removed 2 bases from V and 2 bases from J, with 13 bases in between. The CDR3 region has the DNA TGTGCCAGCAGTGAAAGTCTTGCGGGAACCTACGAGCAGTACTTC. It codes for CASSESLAGTYEQYF.

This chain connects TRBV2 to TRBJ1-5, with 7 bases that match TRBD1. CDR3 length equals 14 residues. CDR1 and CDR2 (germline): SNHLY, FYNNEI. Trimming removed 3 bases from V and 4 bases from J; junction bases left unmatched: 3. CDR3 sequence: CASSETGRNQPQHF. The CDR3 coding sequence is TGTGCCAGCAGTGAGACAGGGAGGAATCAGCCCCAGCATTTT.

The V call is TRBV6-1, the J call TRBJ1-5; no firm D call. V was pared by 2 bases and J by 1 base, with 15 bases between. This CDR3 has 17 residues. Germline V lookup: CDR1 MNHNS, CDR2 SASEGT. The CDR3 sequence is CASSEIQFTVSNQPQHF. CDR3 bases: TGTGCCAGCAGTGAAATTCAGTTCACAGTCAGCAATCAGCCCCAGCATTTT.